Reported below is one T cell receptor (beta chain). The data derive from a study of blood T cell repertoires in COVID-19. Study-wide context: Italy, Spain and the United States were the sources of the convalescent and acute COVID-19 samples. PBMCs, B-cell-depleted T cells, or T cells were the source of the cDNA or gDNA that made up the material.

CDR1 is SEHNR, CDR2 FQNEAQ, per germline (reference sequence). There are 15 residues in the CDR3. With 4 bases clipped from V and 3 bases from J, the junction kept 4 bases outside the gene matches. Per the original data handling: Amplification of reference gene primers provided the estimated nucleated cell counts. Repertoires were generated with immunoSEQ multiplex PCR, while TCRdb's copy carries only in-frame clones and drops some. V, J and clone size derive from that table, while D and trimming were established from the DNA sequence. This table holds 150,000 to 200,000 clones, approximately 81% found once.

V and J are TRBV7-9 and TRBJ2-1, with 9 bases that match TRBD1. What was sequenced was peripheral blood. The source is a human donor with acute or convalescent COVID-19. The donor label of this sample is uncertain. The CDR3, as DNA: TGTGCCAGCAGCTCCCGGGACAGGGACTACAATGAGCAGTTCTTC. Protein sequence: CASSSRDRDYNEQFF.